These 14 T cell receptor beta chains originate from one sample sequenced in a study of cytomegalovirus exposure and HLA in healthy donors. Researchers ran the PCR with 60 Vbeta and 13 Jbeta primers. The assay was immunoSEQ multiplex PCR, and TCRdb's table has in-frame clones only and misses some. The repertoire holds some 100,000 clones, approximately 72% seen once, with roughly 14% in the top ten. The sequenced sample was PBMCs. The receptors shown here come from a woman in her 70s in good health and CMV-seropositive.

V and J are TRBV19 and TRBJ2-5, with 7 nucleotides matching TRBD1. This CDR3 is 14 amino acids long. Trimming cost V 1 base and J 7 bases; bases outside gene matches: 6. CDR1 and CDR2 from the germline V gene are LNHDA and SQIVND (reference sequence). The CDR3 region has the DNA TGTGCCAGTAGTATAGTACGGGACAGCGGGACCCAGTACTTC. Translating gives CASSIVRDSGTQYF. Variable domain in full (rest from reference TRBV19 and TRBJ2-5): DGGITQSPKYLFRKEGQNVTLSCEQNLNHDAMYWYRQDPGQGLRLIYYSQIVNDFQKGDIAEGYSVSREKKESFPLTVTSAQKNPTAFYLCASSIVRDSGTQYFGPGTRLLVL.

This clone was recorded a few times. The V and J genes are TRBV11-2 and TRBJ2-7, with 10 bases lining up with TRBD1. The junction had 4 bases not matched to a gene; V was cut back by 4 bases and J by 4 bases. The CDR3 spans 14 residues. CDR1 SGHAT and CDR2 FQNNGV come from the germline V gene. The CDR3 DNA reads as TGTGCCAGCAGCTATAGACAGGGGGCTTACGAGCAGTACTTC. Its translation: CASSYRQGAYEQYF.

This chain uses TRBV4-3 with TRBJ2-3; possibly TRBD2 for D (5 bases). The CDR3 consists of 14 residues. Germline V gives CDR1 LGHNA, CDR2 YSLEER. The V and J ends lost 0 bases and 7 bases respectively, with 11 bases between them. For the CDR3, the DNA is TGCGCCAGCAGCCAAGATGAGGGTGTATATACGCAGTATTTT. Its protein product is CASSQDEGVYTQYF.

The chain is built from TRBV6-6 and TRBJ2-2; D is perhaps TRBD2 (5 bases). V shed 0 bases and J shed 4 bases, with 9 bases lying between them. The germline CDR1 and CDR2 sequences are MNHNY and SVGAGI (reference sequence). The CDR3 has 15 residues. Here the CDR3 reads CASSYSAAGTGELFF. The CDR3 DNA reads TGTGCCAGCAGTTACTCAGCCGCGGGCACCGGGGAGCTGTTTTTT.

The chain employs TRBV5-1 and TRBJ2-1, with 8 bases aligning to TRBD1. This CDR3 region has 15 residues. Germline CDR1 reads SGHRS; CDR2 reads YFSETQ. Trimming removed 1 base from V and 2 bases from J; junction bases left unmatched: 2. The CDR3 sequence is CASSLSDRAYNEQFF. CDR3 nucleotides: TGCGCCAGCAGCTTGTCGGACAGGGCCTACAATGAGCAGTTCTTC.

V usage is TRBV11-2 and J usage is TRBJ2-7, with D perhaps TRBD1 (6 bases). Germline V lookup: CDR1 SGHAT, CDR2 FQNNGV. The CDR3 has 16 amino acids. The V end lost 4 bases, the J end lost 2 bases, and 18 bases lay between the germline ends. The CDR3 DNA follows: TGTGCCAGCAGCTCTCACGGACAGAGCTTTCCCTACGAGCAGTACTTC. This translates into CASSSHGQSFPYEQYF. Based on the CDR3 plus reference TRBV11-2 and TRBJ2-7, the full variable domain is EAGVAQSPRYKIIEKRQSVAFWCNPISGHATLYWYQQILGQGPKLLIQFQNNGVVDDSQLPKDRFSAERLKGVDSTLKIQPAKLEDSAVYLCASSSHGQSFPYEQYFGPGTRLTVT.

The chain has TRBV5-8 and TRBJ1-1; D call uncertain. Germline-derived CDR1 and CDR2 are SGHTS and YDEGEE. V lost 0 bases, J lost 1 base, and 4 bases lay in between. The CDR3 covers 13 residues. The CDR3 sequence is CASSLVSNTEAFF. The CDR3 DNA sequence: TGTGCCAGCAGCTTGGTATCGAACACTGAAGCTTTCTTT.

This clone came up a few times. This rearrangement joins TRBV29-1 to TRBJ1-2, with D perhaps TRBD1 (5 bases). The CDR3 extends over 16 amino acids. V was shortened by 8 bases and J by 3 bases, with 25 bases between the two germline ends. Germline lookup yields CDR1 SQVTM and CDR2 ANQGSEA. The CDR3 is CSPYLTFTAGYYGYTF. CDR3 in DNA: TGCAGCCCTTACTTAACCTTTACCGCAGGGTACTATGGCTACACCTTC. The variable domain in full, completed from reference TRBV29-1 and TRBJ1-2, reads SAVISQKPSRDICQRGTSLTIQCQVDSQVTMMFWYRQQPGQSLTLIATANQGSEATYESGFVIDKFPISRPNLTFSTLTVSNMSPEDSSIYLCSPYLTFTAGYYGYTFGSGTRLTVV.

This clone was detected a few times. This sequence joins TRBV10-3 and TRBJ1-6; D is ambiguous. V was trimmed by 6 bases and J by 8 bases, leaving 17 bases between them. This CDR3 is 15 amino acids long. CDR1 ENHRY and CDR2 SYGVKD come from the germline V gene. DNA for the CDR3: TGTGCCATCAGCCCTATCGACTCCGGGGATTCACCCCTCCACTTT. Protein product: CAISPIDSGDSPLHF.

The genes are TRBV5-6 and TRBJ1-6; perhaps TRBD1 as D (6 bases). The V end was cut by 4 bases, the J end by 8 bases, with 10 bases between. The CDR3 is 13 amino acids. Germline V gives CDR1 SGHDT, CDR2 YYEEEE. The CDR3 sequence: CASSRGLDSPLHF. Here the CDR3 DNA reads TGTGCCAGCAGCAGGGGGTTGGATTCACCCCTCCACTTT.

CDR3 in amino acids: CATSRVDRRIRNTIYF. The CDR3 bases are TGTGCCACCAGCAGGGTGGACAGACGAATCCGGAACACCATATATTTT. The chain recombines TRBV15 with TRBJ1-3; D may be TRBD1 (6 bases). In germline, CDR1 is LNHNV, CDR2 YYDKDF (reference sequence). V shed 3 bases and J shed 7 bases, with 19 bases lying between them. This CDR3 region has 16 residues.

V usage is TRBV6-6 and J usage is TRBJ1-1; the D is unclear. The germline V and J ends were trimmed by 6 bases and 0 bases, with 17 bases remaining between them. This CDR3 spans 16 amino acids. Germline V CDR1 and CDR2: MNHNY, SVGAGI (reference sequence). For the CDR3, the DNA is TGTGCCAGCAGCTACATTAGCGGAGCATTGAACACTGAAGCTTTCTTT. This sequence encodes CASSYISGALNTEAFF.

J is TRBJ2-1 and V is TRBV2, with D possibly being TRBD2 (5 bases). Trimming left V 9 bases short and J 5 bases short, with 23 bases between. The CDR3 loop spans 16 amino acids. CDR1 and CDR2 from the germline V gene are SNHLY and FYNNEI. The CDR3 DNA follows: TGTGCCAGTAGAAGAAGATGGCAGGAGGCAAACAATGAGCAGTTCTTC. As protein: CASRRRWQEANNEQFF.

The chain combines TRBV9 with TRBJ2-5, with 11 bases identical to TRBD2. Per germline, CDR1 SGDLS and CDR2 YYNGEE. The CDR3 contains 14 residues. The trim removed 3 bases at V and 5 bases at J, leaving 3 bases unmatched. CDR3 sequence (DNA): TGTGCCAGCAGCGCGAGGACTAGCGGGGAGACCCAGTACTTC. Translation gives CASSARTSGETQYF.